This is a list of T cell receptor beta chains from one sample in a study of T cells in Graves' hyperthyroidism and ophthalmopathy. TCRdb re-derived calls from the multiplex PCR reads in MiXCR, one entry per CDR3 protein. The data show roughly 740,000 distinct CDR3 sequences, roughly 15% seen once. The sample taken for sequencing was blood. Receptors originate from a man between 18 and 35 years old with Graves' hyperthyroidism. Both conserved end residues are part of each CDR3. The D gene is left open where the match is weak. Clone size is given for some rows only: seen once, a few or many times, or a class if the clone is expanded.

j_call: TRBJ1-1
v_call: TRBV20-1
d_call: NA
clone_size: few
cdr3_aa: CSANPTNTEAFF
cdr3_nt: TGCAGTGCCAATCCTACGAACACTGAAGCTTTCTTT

j_call: TRBJ2-5
v_call: TRBV7-3
d_call: NA
clone_size: few
cdr3_aa: CASSQTVGQTQYF
cdr3_nt: TGTGCCAGCAGCCAAACGGTCGGACAGACCCAGTACTTC

j_call: TRBJ2-1
v_call: TRBV20-1
d_call: NA
clone_size: many
cdr3_aa: CSASSGTEQFF
cdr3_nt: TGCAGTGCGTCTTCTGGGACGGAGCAGTTCTTC

j_call: TRBJ2-6
v_call: TRBV6-2/TRBV6-3
d_call: NA
clone_size: few
cdr3_aa: CASSYQGGSGANVLTF
cdr3_nt: TGTGCCAGCAGTTATCAGGGCGGATCTGGGGCCAACGTCCTGACTTTC

j_call: TRBJ2-3
v_call: TRBV15
d_call: TRBD1
clone_size: NA
cdr3_aa: CATSRGDRGPDTQYF
cdr3_nt: TGTGCCACCAGCAGGGGGGACAGGGGGCCAGATACGCAGTATTTT

j_call: TRBJ2-7
v_call: TRBV20-1
d_call: NA
clone_size: NA
cdr3_aa: CSARDVSSYEQYF
cdr3_nt: TGCAGTGCTAGAGACGTAAGCTCCTACGAGCAGTACTTC

j_call: TRBJ2-7
v_call: TRBV28
d_call: TRBD2
clone_size: many
cdr3_aa: CASSPRLAGTHEQYF
cdr3_nt: TGTGCCAGCAGTCCCCGACTAGCGGGAACCCACGAGCAGTACTTC

j_call: TRBJ1-1
v_call: TRBV5-1
d_call: NA
clone_size: NA
cdr3_aa: CASSLTGFSRWNTEAFF
cdr3_nt: TGCGCCAGCAGCTTGACAGGGTTTAGCAGGTGGAACACTGAAGCTTTCTTT

j_call: TRBJ2-7
v_call: TRBV12-3/TRBV12-4
d_call: NA
clone_size: few
cdr3_aa: CASSFGYTYEQYF
cdr3_nt: TGTGCCAGCAGTTTCGGTTATACCTACGAGCAGTACTTC

j_call: TRBJ1-5
v_call: TRBV9
d_call: NA
clone_size: many
cdr3_aa: CASSVVGQPQHF
cdr3_nt: TGTGCCAGCAGCGTAGTGGGTCAGCCCCAGCATTTT

j_call: TRBJ2-1
v_call: TRBV7-3
d_call: NA
clone_size: NA
cdr3_aa: CASSLGTGVTSGNEQFF
cdr3_nt: TGTGCCAGCAGCCTCGGAACGGGTGTGACGTCGGGAAATGAGCAGTTCTTC

j_call: TRBJ2-5
v_call: TRBV3-1
d_call: TRBD1
clone_size: many
cdr3_aa: CASSRGRGRETQYF
cdr3_nt: TGTGCCAGCAGCCGAGGCAGGGGGCGAGAGACCCAGTACTTC

j_call: TRBJ1-1
v_call: TRBV12-5
d_call: NA
clone_size: many
cdr3_aa: CASGLGTEAFF
cdr3_nt: TGTGCTAGTGGTTTGGGGACTGAAGCTTTCTTT

j_call: TRBJ2-2
v_call: TRBV30
d_call: NA
clone_size: few
cdr3_aa: CAWSVKRGSNTGELFF
cdr3_nt: TGTGCCTGGAGTGTAAAAAGGGGCTCGAACACCGGGGAGCTGTTTTTT

j_call: TRBJ1-1
v_call: TRBV2
d_call: NA
clone_size: NA
cdr3_aa: CASSELQDYTEAFF
cdr3_nt: TGTGCCAGCAGTGAACTGCAGGACTACACTGAAGCTTTCTTT

j_call: TRBJ2-5
v_call: TRBV7-3
d_call: TRBD2
clone_size: once
cdr3_aa: CASSLGLAGDETQYF
cdr3_nt: TGTGCCAGCAGCTTAGGACTAGCGGGAGATGAGACCCAGTACTTC

j_call: TRBJ1-4
v_call: TRBV12-3/TRBV12-4
d_call: TRBD1
clone_size: many
cdr3_aa: CASRQGVNEKLFF
cdr3_nt: TGTGCCAGCAGACAGGGGGTAAATGAAAAACTGTTTTTT

j_call: TRBJ1-2
v_call: TRBV6-5
d_call: NA
clone_size: many
cdr3_aa: CASSYGGTVNYGYTF
cdr3_nt: TGTGCCAGCAGTTACGGCGGCACCGTTAACTATGGCTACACCTTC

j_call: TRBJ2-1
v_call: TRBV12-3/TRBV12-4
d_call: NA
clone_size: few
cdr3_aa: CASSSGRINEQFF
cdr3_nt: TGTGCCAGCAGTTCAGGGAGGATCAATGAGCAGTTCTTC

j_call: TRBJ2-1
v_call: TRBV10-1
d_call: NA
clone_size: NA
cdr3_aa: CASSGTSWDEQFF
cdr3_nt: TGCGCCAGCAGTGGGACGTCGTGGGATGAGCAGTTCTTC

j_call: TRBJ2-1
v_call: TRBV2
d_call: NA
clone_size: NA
cdr3_aa: CASMNRRDGEQFF
cdr3_nt: TGTGCCAGCATGAATCGGCGGGATGGGGAGCAGTTCTTC

j_call: TRBJ1-2
v_call: TRBV12-3/TRBV12-4
d_call: TRBD1
clone_size: NA
cdr3_aa: CASSSGTGDYLAPEEYGYTF
cdr3_nt: TGTGCCAGCAGTTCCGGGACAGGGGATTATTTGGCCCCAGAGGAATATGGCTACACCTTC

j_call: TRBJ2-2
v_call: TRBV27
d_call: TRBD2
clone_size: few
cdr3_aa: CASSLLAGGVGELFF
cdr3_nt: TGTGCCAGCAGTTTACTAGCGGGAGGGGTCGGGGAGCTGTTTTTT

j_call: TRBJ2-2
v_call: TRBV20-1
d_call: NA
clone_size: NA
cdr3_aa: CSASRSGAAGELFF
cdr3_nt: TGCAGTGCTAGCCGGTCGGGAGCGGCCGGGGAGCTGTTTTTT

j_call: TRBJ1-2
v_call: TRBV12-3/TRBV12-4
d_call: TRBD1
clone_size: NA
cdr3_aa: CASTLTGGGEGYTF
cdr3_nt: TGTGCCAGCACCCTGACAGGGGGCGGAGAAGGCTACACCTTC

j_call: TRBJ2-2
v_call: TRBV19
d_call: TRBD2
clone_size: NA
cdr3_aa: CATERTSGGTGELFF
cdr3_nt: TGTGCCACTGAAAGGACTAGCGGGGGGACCGGGGAGCTGTTTTTT

j_call: TRBJ1-2
v_call: TRBV12-3/TRBV12-4
d_call: NA
clone_size: few
cdr3_aa: CASSAGTFNGYTF
cdr3_nt: TGTGCCAGCAGTGCCGGGACTTTCAATGGCTACACCTTC

j_call: TRBJ1-5
v_call: TRBV28
d_call: NA
clone_size: few
cdr3_aa: CASSFKYVQHF
cdr3_nt: TGTGCCAGCAGTTTTAAGTATGTCCAGCATTTT

j_call: TRBJ1-4
v_call: TRBV20-1
d_call: NA
clone_size: few
cdr3_aa: CSAGLGPSGEKLFF
cdr3_nt: TGCAGTGCTGGCCTCGGCCCGTCGGGTGAAAAACTGTTTTTT

j_call: TRBJ2-1
v_call: TRBV29-1
d_call: NA
clone_size: NA
cdr3_aa: CSVNRVGHNEQFF
cdr3_nt: TGCAGCGTTAACAGGGTGGGGCACAATGAGCAGTTCTTC

j_call: TRBJ2-4
v_call: TRBV27
d_call: NA
clone_size: NA
cdr3_aa: CTSGARGAGEAKNIQYF
cdr3_nt: TGTACCAGCGGAGCTCGGGGGGCGGGAGAAGCCAAAAACATTCAGTACTTC

j_call: TRBJ2-7
v_call: TRBV24-1
d_call: TRBD1
clone_size: few
cdr3_aa: CATSGGQDRSYEQYF
cdr3_nt: TGTGCCACCAGTGGGGGACAGGACCGCTCCTACGAGCAGTACTTC

j_call: TRBJ1-5
v_call: TRBV27
d_call: TRBD1
clone_size: NA
cdr3_aa: CASSTRQGLSNQPQHF
cdr3_nt: TGTGCCAGCAGTACACGACAGGGGTTGAGCAATCAGCCCCAGCATTTT

j_call: TRBJ2-1
v_call: TRBV24-1
d_call: TRBD2
clone_size: few
cdr3_aa: CATSDSNSGRWDEQFF
cdr3_nt: TGTGCCACCAGTGATTCAAATAGCGGGAGGTGGGATGAGCAGTTCTTC

j_call: TRBJ2-2
v_call: TRBV11-3
d_call: NA
clone_size: NA
cdr3_aa: CASSFVQPTGELFF
cdr3_nt: TGTGCCAGCAGCTTCGTACAGCCCACCGGGGAGCTGTTTTTT

j_call: TRBJ2-5
v_call: TRBV6-1
d_call: NA
clone_size: many
cdr3_aa: CASSPSSGLRVGETQYF
cdr3_nt: TGTGCCAGCAGTCCGTCTTCTGGGCTCAGGGTCGGAGAGACCCAGTACTTC

j_call: TRBJ2-1
v_call: TRBV3-1
d_call: TRBD1
clone_size: many
cdr3_aa: CASSHLTGTGKDEQFF
cdr3_nt: TGTGCCAGCAGCCACCTAACCGGGACAGGGAAGGATGAGCAGTTCTTC

j_call: TRBJ2-7
v_call: TRBV5-1
d_call: TRBD1
clone_size: NA
cdr3_aa: CASSATGGSLEQYF
cdr3_nt: TGCGCCAGCAGCGCGACAGGGGGCTCTCTCGAGCAGTACTTC

j_call: TRBJ2-1
v_call: TRBV7-2
d_call: NA
clone_size: NA
cdr3_aa: CASSLDPRGGNEQFF
cdr3_nt: TGTGCCAGCAGCTTAGACCCCAGGGGAGGGAATGAGCAGTTCTTC

j_call: TRBJ2-5
v_call: TRBV18
d_call: NA
clone_size: many
cdr3_aa: CASSPLDGPSETQYF
cdr3_nt: TGTGCCAGCTCACCACTGGACGGACCATCAGAGACCCAGTACTTC

j_call: TRBJ2-7
v_call: TRBV10-3
d_call: TRBD1
clone_size: NA
cdr3_aa: CAISLTGGKEQHF
cdr3_nt: TGTGCCATCAGCCTAACAGGGGGAAAAGAGCAGCACTTC

j_call: TRBJ2-3
v_call: TRBV19
d_call: NA
clone_size: few
cdr3_aa: CASSRPTDTQYF
cdr3_nt: TGTGCCAGTAGCCGACCCACAGATACGCAGTATTTT

j_call: TRBJ2-1
v_call: TRBV6-1
d_call: NA
clone_size: many
cdr3_aa: CASTKDRSSYNEQFF
cdr3_nt: TGTGCCAGCACCAAGGACCGTAGCTCCTACAATGAGCAGTTCTTC